The next 3 T cell receptor beta chains were all read from a single sample in a study of memory B cells and T cells in multiple sclerosis (dated by TCRdb to between 2018 and 2020). Receptors were amplified or captured by the immunoSEQ multiplex PCR assay. Entries here come from immuneACCESS through TCRdb and include only in-frame sequences with V and J called. Some clones fail to appear in such tables; in the studies checked, an unresolved V gene covers under half of the shortfall, and the cause of the remainder is unknown. Counted in this sample were more than 12,000 clones; approximately 70% of them appeared once. The biggest ten clones account for around 2.3% of the sample. Input material: memory (CD45RO+) CD4+ T cells from blood. The sample's cell subset or site label is to be understood as: CD45RO+ memory T cells sorted from peripheral blood. The receptors stem from a human donor with multiple sclerosis.

A few counts support this clone. The chain recombines TRBV9 with TRBJ2-5; 7 bases are shared with TRBD1. The DNA end is a closer match to TRBJ2-7, so the J assignment may be wrong. The CDR3 is made up of 14 amino acids. Germline values: CDR1 SGDLS, CDR2 YYNGEE. The CDR3 sequence is CASSLTGQVYEQYF. Here the CDR3 DNA reads TGTGCCAGCAGCCTAACCGGACAGGTCTACGAGCAGTACTTC.

The CDR3 region is CASGLAGSSYEQYF. The CDR3 DNA sequence: TGTGCCAGCGGACTAGCGGGGAGCTCCTACGAGCAGTACTTC. The chain links TRBV6-5 to TRBJ2-7; 12 bases are a match to TRBD2. This CDR3 region has 14 residues. V dropped 8 bases and J dropped 0; count of bases not matched to a gene: 2. Germline V gene data show CDR1 as MNHEY and CDR2 as SVGAGI.

V usage is TRBV6-1 and J usage is TRBJ1-4; no clear D gene. The V end was cut by 2 bases, the J end by 4 bases, with 2 bases between. The CDR3 loop spans 12 amino acids. Germline CDR1 and CDR2: MNHNS and SASEGT. CDR3 bases: TGTGCCAGCAGTGAACATAATGAAAAACTGTTTTTT. The encoded protein is CASSEHNEKLFF.